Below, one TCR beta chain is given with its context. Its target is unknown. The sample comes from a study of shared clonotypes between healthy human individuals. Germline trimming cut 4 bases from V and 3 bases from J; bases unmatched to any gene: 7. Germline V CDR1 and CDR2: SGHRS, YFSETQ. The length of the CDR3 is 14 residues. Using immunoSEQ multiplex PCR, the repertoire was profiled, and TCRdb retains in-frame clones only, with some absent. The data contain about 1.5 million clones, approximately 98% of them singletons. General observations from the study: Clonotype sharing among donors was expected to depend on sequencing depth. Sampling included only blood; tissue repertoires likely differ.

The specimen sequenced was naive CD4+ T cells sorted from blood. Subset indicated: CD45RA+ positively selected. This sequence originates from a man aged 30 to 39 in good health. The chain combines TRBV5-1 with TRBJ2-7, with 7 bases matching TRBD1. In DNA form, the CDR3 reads TGCGCCAGCAGCAGATCGACAGGGAGCTACGAGCAGTACTTC. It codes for CASSRSTGSYEQYF.